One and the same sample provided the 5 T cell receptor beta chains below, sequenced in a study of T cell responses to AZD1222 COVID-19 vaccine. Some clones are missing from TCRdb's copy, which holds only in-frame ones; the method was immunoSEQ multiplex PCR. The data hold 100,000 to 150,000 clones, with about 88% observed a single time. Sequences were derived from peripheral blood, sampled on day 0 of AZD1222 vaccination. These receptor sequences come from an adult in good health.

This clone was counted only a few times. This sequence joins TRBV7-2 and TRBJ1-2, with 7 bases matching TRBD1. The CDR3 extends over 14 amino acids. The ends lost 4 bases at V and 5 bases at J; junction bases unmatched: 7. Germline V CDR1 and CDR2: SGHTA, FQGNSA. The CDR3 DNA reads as TGTGCCAGCAGCTCTTCGACAGGGAATTATGGCTACACCTTC. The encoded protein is CASSSSTGNYGYTF.

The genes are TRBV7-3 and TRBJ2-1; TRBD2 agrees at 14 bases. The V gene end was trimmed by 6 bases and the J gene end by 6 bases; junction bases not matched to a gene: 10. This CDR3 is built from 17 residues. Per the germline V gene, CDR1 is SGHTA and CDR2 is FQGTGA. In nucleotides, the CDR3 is TGTGCCAGCAGGGAACCAGTCGGACTAGCGGGGGGCAATGAGCAGTTCTTC. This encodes CASREPVGLAGGNEQFF.

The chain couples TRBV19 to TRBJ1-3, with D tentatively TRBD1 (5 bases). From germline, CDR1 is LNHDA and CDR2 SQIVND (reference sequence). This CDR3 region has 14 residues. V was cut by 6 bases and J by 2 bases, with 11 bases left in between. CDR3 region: CASSPGTAGNTIYF. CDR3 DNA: TGTGCCAGTAGCCCCGGGACTGCTGGAAACACCATATATTTT.

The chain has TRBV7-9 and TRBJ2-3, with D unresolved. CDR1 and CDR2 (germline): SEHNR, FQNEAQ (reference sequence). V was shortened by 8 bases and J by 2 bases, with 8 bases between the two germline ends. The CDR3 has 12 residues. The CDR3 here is CASRSSTDTQYF. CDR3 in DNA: TGTGCCAGCCGCTCTTCCACAGATACGCAGTATTTT.

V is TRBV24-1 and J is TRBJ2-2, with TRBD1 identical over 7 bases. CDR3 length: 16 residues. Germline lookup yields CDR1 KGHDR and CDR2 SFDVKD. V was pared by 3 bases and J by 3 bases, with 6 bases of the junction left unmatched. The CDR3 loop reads CATSDPDRRDTGELFF. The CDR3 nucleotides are TGTGCCACCAGTGATCCGGACAGGAGAGACACCGGGGAGCTGTTTTTT.